This TCR beta chain was sequenced for a study of T cell responses to AZD1222 COVID-19 vaccine. V lost 3 bases, J lost 7 bases, and 10 bases lay in between. This CDR3 is 12 amino acids long. The V gene's germline CDR1 is LNHDA and CDR2 SQIVND (reference sequence). The table came from immunoSEQ multiplex PCR; TCRdb's copy has only in-frame clones and leaves some out. The sample has 100,000 or so clones; approximately 89% are singletons. The receptor comes from an adult who received the AZD1222 COVID-19 vaccine. This rearrangement joins TRBV19 to TRBJ2-7; maybe TRBD2 (6 bases). The sequenced sample was peripheral blood, obtained 28 days after the second AZD1222 dose. The CDR3, as DNA: TGTGCCAGTAGTATCGCTCGGGGGGAGCAGTACTTC. Translation gives CASSIARGEQYF.